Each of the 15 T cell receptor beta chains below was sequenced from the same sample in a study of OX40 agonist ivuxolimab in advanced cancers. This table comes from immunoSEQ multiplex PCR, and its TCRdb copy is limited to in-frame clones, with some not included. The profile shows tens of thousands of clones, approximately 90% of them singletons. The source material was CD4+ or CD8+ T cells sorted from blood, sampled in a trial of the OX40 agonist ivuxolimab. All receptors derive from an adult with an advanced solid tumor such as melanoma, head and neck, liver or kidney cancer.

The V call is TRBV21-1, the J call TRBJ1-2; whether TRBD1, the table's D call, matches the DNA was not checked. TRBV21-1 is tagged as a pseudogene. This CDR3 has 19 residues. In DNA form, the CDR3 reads TGTGCCAGCAGCAAAGCAGGCCAGCAGGGACAGTTCGCTAACTATGGCTACACCTTC. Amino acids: CASSKAGQQGQFANYGYTF.

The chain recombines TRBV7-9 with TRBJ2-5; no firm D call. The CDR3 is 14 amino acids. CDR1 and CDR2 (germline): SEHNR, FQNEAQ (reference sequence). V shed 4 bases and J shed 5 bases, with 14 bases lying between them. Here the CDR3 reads CASSSPGLGETQYF. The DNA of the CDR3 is TGTGCCAGCAGCTCCCCGGGTCTTGGGGAGACCCAGTACTTC.

Written as DNA, the CDR3 is TGCGCCAGCAGCTTGGCACAGGGTTCAATGAACACTGAAGCTTTCTTT. Encoded protein: CASSLAQGSMNTEAFF. The rearrangement uses TRBV5-1 and TRBJ1-1; the D gene is possibly TRBD1 (6 bases). Looked up from germline, CDR1 is SGHRS and CDR2 is YFSETQ. The CDR3 covers 16 residues. The ends were cut back, 0 bases at V and 0 bases at J, with 12 bases in the middle.

The CDR3 loop reads CASSELTSVTYNEQFF. In DNA form, the CDR3 reads TGTGCCAGCAGTGAACTAACTAGTGTGACATACAATGAGCAGTTCTTC. V gene TRBV6-1 combines with J gene TRBJ2-1; TRBD2 is a possible D gene (5 bases). Germline-derived CDR1 and CDR2 are MNHNS and SASEGT. This CDR3 has 16 residues. V dropped 2 bases and J dropped 4 bases, with 15 bases sitting between them.

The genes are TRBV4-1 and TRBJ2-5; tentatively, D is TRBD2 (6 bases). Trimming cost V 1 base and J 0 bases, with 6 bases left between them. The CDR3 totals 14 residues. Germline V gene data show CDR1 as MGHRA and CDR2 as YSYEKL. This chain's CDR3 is CASSQGDYQETQYF. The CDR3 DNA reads TGCGCCAGCAGCCAAGGGGACTACCAAGAGACCCAGTACTTC.

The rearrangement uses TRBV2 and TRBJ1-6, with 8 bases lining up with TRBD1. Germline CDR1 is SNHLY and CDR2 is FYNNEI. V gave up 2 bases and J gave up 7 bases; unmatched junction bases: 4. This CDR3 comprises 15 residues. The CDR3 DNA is TGTGCCAGCAGTGAACAGGGGGCAGGGAATTCACCCCTCCACTTT. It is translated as CASSEQGAGNSPLHF. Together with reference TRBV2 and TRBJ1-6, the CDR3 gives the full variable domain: EPEVTQTPSHQVTQMGQEVILRCVPISNHLYFYWYRQILGQKVEFLVSFYNNEISEKSEIFDDQFSVERPDGSNFTLKIRSTKLEDSAMYFCASSEQGAGNSPLHFGNGTRLTVT.

The CDR3 loop reads CASSRQGRGTNEKLFF. CDR3 coding DNA: TGTGCCAGTAGTAGGCAGGGCCGTGGGACTAATGAAAAACTGTTTTTT. The chain couples TRBV19 to TRBJ1-4, with D maybe TRBD1 (5 bases). Germline CDR1 is LNHDA and CDR2 is SQIVND (reference sequence). V was trimmed by 4 bases and J by 2 bases, leaving 14 bases between them. The CDR3 runs 16 residues.

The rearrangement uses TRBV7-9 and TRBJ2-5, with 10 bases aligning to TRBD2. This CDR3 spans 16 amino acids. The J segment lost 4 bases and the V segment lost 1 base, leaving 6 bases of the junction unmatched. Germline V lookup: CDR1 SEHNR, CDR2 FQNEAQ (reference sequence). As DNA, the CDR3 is TGTGCCAGCAGCTTAGATTCTCTAGCGGGAGCAGAGACCCAGTACTTC. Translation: CASSLDSLAGAETQYF.

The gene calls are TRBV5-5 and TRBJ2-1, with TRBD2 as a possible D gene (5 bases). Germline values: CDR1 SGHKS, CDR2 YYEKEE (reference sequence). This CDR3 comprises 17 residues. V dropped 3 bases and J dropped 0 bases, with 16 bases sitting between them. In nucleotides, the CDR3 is TGTGCCAGCAGCTCTGATTGGTCGGGGAGCTCCTACAATGAGCAGTTCTTC. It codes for CASSSDWSGSSYNEQFF.

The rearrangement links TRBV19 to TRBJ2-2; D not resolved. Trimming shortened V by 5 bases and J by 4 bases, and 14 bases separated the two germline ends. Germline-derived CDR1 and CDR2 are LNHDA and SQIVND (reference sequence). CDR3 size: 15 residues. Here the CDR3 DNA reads TGTGCCAGTAGTCGGCTAGAAGGTAGCACCGGGGAGCTGTTTTTT. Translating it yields CASSRLEGSTGELFF.

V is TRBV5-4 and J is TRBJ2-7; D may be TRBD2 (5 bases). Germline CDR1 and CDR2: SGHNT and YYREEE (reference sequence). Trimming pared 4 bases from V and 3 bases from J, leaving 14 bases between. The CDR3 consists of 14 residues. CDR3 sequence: CASSLKDGNYEQYF. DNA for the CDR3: TGTGCCAGCAGCCTGAAGGACGGGAACTACGAGCAGTACTTC.

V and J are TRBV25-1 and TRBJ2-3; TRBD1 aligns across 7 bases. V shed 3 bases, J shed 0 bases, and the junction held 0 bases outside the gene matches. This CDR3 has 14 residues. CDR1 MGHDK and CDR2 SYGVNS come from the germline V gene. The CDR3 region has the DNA TGTGCCAGCAGTGAGGGACAGAGCACAGATACGCAGTATTTT. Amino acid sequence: CASSEGQSTDTQYF.

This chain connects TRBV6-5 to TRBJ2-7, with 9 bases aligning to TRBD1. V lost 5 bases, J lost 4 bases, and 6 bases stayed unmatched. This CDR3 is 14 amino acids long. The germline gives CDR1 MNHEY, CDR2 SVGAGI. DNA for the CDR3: TGTGCCAGCAGTACCGGGACAGGGCTATACGAGCAGTACTTC. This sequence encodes CASSTGTGLYEQYF.

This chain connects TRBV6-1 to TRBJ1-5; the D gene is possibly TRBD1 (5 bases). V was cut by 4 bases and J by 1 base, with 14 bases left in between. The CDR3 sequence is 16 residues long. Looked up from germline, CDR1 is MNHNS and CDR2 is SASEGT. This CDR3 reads CASSGIQGMSNQPQHF. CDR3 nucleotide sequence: TGTGCCAGCAGTGGGATTCAGGGAATGAGCAATCAGCCCCAGCATTTT.

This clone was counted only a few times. CDR3 DNA sequence: TGTGCCAGCAGCATGGACAGGAACACTGAAGCTTTCTTT. It translates to CASSMDRNTEAFF. The chain is built from TRBV6-6 and TRBJ1-1; D may be TRBD1 (6 bases). The germline gives CDR1 MNHNY, CDR2 SVGAGI (reference sequence). CDR3 length: 13 amino acids. V was clipped by 6 bases and J by 1 base, with 9 bases between them.